This record covers a single TCR beta chain. Its specificity is not known. Germline V gives CDR1 SGDLS, CDR2 YYNGEE. The length of the CDR3 is 16 residues. The source of the sample is a study of monozygotic twins with inflammatory bowel disease. Study results and caveats: Especially with disease activity, IBD patients shared fewer clonotypes with others than healthy twins did.

Each sample had eight separate cDNA synthesis reactions. From the 5' RACE reads, TCRdb lists one entry per CDR3 protein and no DNA. Its clone listing holds 350,000 to 550,000 distinct CDR3 sequences. The V call is TRBV9, the J call TRBJ1-2. The clonotype originates from a human donor with ulcerative colitis or Crohn's disease, or a healthy co-twin of an affected twin (not recorded which). Sequenced sample: blood. The chain's CDR3 is CASSVSLRPQNYGYTF.